This TCR beta chain came from a study of regulatory T cells in long-lasting Graves disease. Overall study results and limits: Accuracy may have been reduced by the small sample size.

From germline, CDR1 is SQVTM and CDR2 ANQGSEA. The CDR3 has 14 amino acids. Trimming took 6 bases from V and 6 from J; bases not matched to a gene: 8. To make TCR beta libraries, researchers used iRepertoire HTBI primers and Arm-PCR of CDR3 regions. One entry per CDR3 protein results from TCRdb running MiXCR on the multiplex PCR reads. The repertoire includes 400,000 to 500,000 distinct CDR3 sequences, roughly 15% of them detected once, and less than 30% sits in the top ten. The time point is: newly diagnosed GD, antithyroid drugs for less than 3 months. With RNA extracted from PBMCs as input, the TCR library was made. In the case of this clonotype: Its antigen is currently unknown.

The same data also contributed to another study, on T cells in Graves' hyperthyroidism and ophthalmopathy. As that study records: A model of 13 V-J pairs discriminated ophthalmopathy from stable hyperthyroidism. Ophthalmopathy was model-predicted a median roughly six months pre-onset.

V and J are TRBV29-1 and TRBJ2-7, with TRBD2 matching 13 bases. The receptor was isolated from a woman aged 18-29 years with Graves disease. The input for sequencing was peripheral blood mononuclear cells (PBMCs), taken at new diagnosis, from a patient treated with antithyroid drugs. CDR3 amino acids: CSVVLAGGHSEQYF. The DNA of the CDR3 is TGCAGCGTCGTACTAGCGGGAGGGCATTCCGAGCAGTACTTC.